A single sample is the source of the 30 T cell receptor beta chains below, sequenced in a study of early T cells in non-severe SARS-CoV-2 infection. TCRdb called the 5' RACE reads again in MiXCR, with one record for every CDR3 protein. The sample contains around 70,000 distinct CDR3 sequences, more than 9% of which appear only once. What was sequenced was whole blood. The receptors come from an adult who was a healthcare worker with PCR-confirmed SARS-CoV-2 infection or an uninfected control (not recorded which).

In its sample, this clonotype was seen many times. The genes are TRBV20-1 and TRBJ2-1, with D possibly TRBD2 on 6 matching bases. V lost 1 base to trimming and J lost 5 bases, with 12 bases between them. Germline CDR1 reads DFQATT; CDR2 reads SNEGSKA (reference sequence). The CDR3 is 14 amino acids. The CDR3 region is CSARVGGKDNEQFF. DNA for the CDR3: TGCAGTGCTAGAGTGGGCGGGAAGGACAATGAGCAGTTCTTC.

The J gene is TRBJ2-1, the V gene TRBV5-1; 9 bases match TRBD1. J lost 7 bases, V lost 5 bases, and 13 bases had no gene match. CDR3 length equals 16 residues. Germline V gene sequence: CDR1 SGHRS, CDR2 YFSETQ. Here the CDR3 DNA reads TGCGCCAGCAGTTATCAGGGACAGGGCTTCCCAAATGAGCAGTTCTTC. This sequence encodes CASSYQGQGFPNEQFF.

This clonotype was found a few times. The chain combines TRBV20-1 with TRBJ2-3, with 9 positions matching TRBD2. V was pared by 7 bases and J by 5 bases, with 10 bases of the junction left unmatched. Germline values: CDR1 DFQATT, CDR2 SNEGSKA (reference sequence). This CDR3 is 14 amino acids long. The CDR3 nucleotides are TGCAGTGTGAATGACGCGGGAGGGGGAGATACGCAGTATTTT. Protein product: CSVNDAGGGDTQYF.

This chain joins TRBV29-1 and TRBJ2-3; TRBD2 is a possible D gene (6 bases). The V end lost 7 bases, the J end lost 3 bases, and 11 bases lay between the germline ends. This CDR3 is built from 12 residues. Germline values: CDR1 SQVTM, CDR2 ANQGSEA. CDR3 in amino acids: CSAEGGTDTQYF. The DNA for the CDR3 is TGCAGCGCGGAGGGCGGAACAGATACGCAGTATTTT.

The CDR3 loop reads CASSFAGQPYEQYF. The CDR3 bases are TGTGCCAGCAGTTTCGCGGGGCAACCCTACGAGCAGTACTTC. This chain joins TRBV28 and TRBJ2-7; a possible D gene is TRBD2 (6 bases). The CDR3 consists of 14 residues. V lost 3 bases, J lost 2 bases, and 11 bases lay in between. CDR1 and CDR2 (germline): MDHEN, SYDVKM.

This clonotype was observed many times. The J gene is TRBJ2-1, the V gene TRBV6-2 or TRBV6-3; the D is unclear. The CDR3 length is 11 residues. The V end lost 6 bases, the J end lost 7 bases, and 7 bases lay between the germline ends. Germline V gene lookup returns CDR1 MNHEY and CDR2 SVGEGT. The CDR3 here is CASSHRNEQFF. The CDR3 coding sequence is TGTGCCAGCAGCCACCGGAATGAGCAGTTCTTC.

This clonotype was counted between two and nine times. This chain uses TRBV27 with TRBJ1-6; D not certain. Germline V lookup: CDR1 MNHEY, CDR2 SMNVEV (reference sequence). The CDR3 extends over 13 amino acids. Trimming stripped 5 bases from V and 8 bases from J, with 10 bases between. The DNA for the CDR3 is TGTGCCAGCAGTCTAAAACGGGATTCACCCCTCCACTTT. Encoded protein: CASSLKRDSPLHF.

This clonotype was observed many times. The DNA for the CDR3 is TGTGCCAGCAGCTTAGCCCCTAGCACAGATACGCAGTATTTT. The encoded protein is CASSLAPSTDTQYF. The chain has TRBV7-2 and TRBJ2-3, with unresolved D. V was clipped by 0 bases and J by 0 bases, with 4 bases between them. CDR1 is SGHTA, CDR2 FQGNSA, per germline. CDR3 length equals 14 residues.

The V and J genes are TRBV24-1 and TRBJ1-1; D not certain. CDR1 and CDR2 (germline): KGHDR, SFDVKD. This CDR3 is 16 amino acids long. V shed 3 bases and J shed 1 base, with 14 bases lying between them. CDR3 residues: CATSDSRTVGNTEAFF. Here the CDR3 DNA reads TGTGCCACCAGTGATAGTAGGACGGTGGGGAACACTGAAGCTTTCTTT.

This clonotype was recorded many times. The CDR3 DNA is TGCAGTGCTTTCCCGGGACTAGCGAACAATGAGCAGTTCTTC. Translated: CSAFPGLANNEQFF. This chain joins TRBV20-1 and TRBJ2-1; 10 bases fit TRBD2. Trimming cost V 5 bases and J 5 bases; bases outside gene matches: 6. This CDR3 is built from 14 residues. In germline, CDR1 is DFQATT, CDR2 SNEGSKA (reference sequence).

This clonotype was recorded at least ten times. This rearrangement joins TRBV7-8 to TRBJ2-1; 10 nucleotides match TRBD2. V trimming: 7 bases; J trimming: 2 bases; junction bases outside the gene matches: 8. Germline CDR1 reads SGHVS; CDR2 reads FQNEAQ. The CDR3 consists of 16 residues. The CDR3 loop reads CASTVGAGGTYNEQFF. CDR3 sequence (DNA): TGTGCCAGCACCGTGGGAGCGGGAGGGACCTACAATGAGCAGTTCTTC.

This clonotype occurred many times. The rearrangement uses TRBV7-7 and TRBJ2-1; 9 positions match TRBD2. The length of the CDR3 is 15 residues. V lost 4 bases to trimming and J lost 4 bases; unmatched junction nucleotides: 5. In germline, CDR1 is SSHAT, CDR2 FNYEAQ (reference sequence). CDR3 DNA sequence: TGTGCCAGCAGCTCAGTAGCGGGAGATTACAATGAGCAGTTCTTC. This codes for CASSSVAGDYNEQFF.

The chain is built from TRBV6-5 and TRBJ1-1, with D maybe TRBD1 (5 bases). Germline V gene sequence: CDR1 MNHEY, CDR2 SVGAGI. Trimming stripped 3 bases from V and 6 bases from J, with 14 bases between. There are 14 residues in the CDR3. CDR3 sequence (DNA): TGTGCCAGCAGTTATGGTGATCTGGGGGCTGAAGCTTTCTTT. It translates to CASSYGDLGAEAFF.

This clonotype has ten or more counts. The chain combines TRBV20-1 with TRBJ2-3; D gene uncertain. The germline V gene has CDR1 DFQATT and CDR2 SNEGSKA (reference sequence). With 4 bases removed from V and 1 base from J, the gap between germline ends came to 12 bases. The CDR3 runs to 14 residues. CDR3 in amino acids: CSATPVPGTDTQYF. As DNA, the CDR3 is TGCAGTGCTACGCCGGTCCCGGGCACAGATACGCAGTATTTT.

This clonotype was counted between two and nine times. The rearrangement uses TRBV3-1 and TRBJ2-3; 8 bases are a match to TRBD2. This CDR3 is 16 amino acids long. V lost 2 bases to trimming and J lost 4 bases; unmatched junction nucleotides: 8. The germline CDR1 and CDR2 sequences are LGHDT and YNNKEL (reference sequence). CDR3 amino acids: CASSQNAGGRADTQYF. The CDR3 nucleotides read TGTGCCAGCAGCCAAAACGCGGGAGGTAGAGCAGATACGCAGTATTTT.

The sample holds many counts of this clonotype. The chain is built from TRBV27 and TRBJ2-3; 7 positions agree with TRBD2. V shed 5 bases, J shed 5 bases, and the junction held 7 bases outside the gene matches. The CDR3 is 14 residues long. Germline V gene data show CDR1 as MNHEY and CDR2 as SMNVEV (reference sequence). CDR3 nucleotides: TGTGCCAGCAGTGTTGGCGGGAGAATAGATACGCAGTATTTT. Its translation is CASSVGGRIDTQYF.

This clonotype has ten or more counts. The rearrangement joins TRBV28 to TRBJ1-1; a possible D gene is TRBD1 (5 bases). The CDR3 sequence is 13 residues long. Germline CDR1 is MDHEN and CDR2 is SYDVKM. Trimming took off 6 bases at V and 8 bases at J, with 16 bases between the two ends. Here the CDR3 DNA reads TGTGCCAGCAGCTACAATACAGGTCCCGAAGCTTTCTTT. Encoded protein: CASSYNTGPEAFF.

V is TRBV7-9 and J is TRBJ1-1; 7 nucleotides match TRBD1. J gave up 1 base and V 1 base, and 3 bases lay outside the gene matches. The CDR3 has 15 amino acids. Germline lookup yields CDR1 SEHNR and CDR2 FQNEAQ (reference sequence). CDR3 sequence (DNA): TGTGCCAGCAGCTTAGAGGCAGGGGGGAACACTGAAGCTTTCTTT. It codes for CASSLEAGGNTEAFF. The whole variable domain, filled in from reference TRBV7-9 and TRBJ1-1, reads DTGVSQNPRHKITKRGQNVTFRCDPISEHNRLYWYRQTLGQGPEFLTYFQNEAQLEKSRLLSDRFSAERPKGSFSTLEIQRTEQGDSAMYLCASSLEAGGNTEAFFGQGTRLTVV.

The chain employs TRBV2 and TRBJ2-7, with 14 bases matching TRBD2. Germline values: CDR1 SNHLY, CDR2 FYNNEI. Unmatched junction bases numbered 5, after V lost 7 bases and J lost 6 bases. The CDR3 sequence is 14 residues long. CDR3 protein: CASTGTSGSSEQYF. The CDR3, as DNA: TGTGCCAGCACCGGGACTAGCGGGAGTTCCGAGCAGTACTTC.

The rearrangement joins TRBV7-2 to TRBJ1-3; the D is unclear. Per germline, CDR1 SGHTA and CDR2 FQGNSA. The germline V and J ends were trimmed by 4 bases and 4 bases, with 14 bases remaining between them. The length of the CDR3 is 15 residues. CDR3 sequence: CASSSGVGLGNTIYF. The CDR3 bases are TGTGCCAGCAGCTCGGGAGTAGGTCTCGGAAACACCATATATTTT.

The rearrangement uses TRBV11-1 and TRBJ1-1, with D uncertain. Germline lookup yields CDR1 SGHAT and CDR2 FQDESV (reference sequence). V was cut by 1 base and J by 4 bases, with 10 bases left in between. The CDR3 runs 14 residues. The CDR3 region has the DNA TGTGCCAGCAGCTTAGGCCGAGGGCCCACTGAAGCTTTCTTT. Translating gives CASSLGRGPTEAFF.

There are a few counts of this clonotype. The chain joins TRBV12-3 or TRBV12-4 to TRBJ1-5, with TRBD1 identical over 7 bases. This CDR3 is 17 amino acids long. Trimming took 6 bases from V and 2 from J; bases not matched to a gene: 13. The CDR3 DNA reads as TGTGCCAGCAGCCCCTTGCCCGGACAGGCCCGCAATCAGCCCCAGCATTTT. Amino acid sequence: CASSPLPGQARNQPQHF.

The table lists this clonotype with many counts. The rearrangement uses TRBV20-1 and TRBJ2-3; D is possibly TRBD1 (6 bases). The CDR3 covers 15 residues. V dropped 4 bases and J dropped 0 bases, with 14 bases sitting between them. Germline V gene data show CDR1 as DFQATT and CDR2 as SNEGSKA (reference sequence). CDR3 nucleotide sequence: TGCAGTGCTACCTGGGGGCCCTCCAGCACAGATACGCAGTATTTT. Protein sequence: CSATWGPSSTDTQYF.

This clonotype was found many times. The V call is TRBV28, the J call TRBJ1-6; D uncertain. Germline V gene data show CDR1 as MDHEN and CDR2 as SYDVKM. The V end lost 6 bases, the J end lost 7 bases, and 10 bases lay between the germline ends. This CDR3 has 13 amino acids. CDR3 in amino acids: CASRGQTNSPLHF. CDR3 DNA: TGTGCCAGCAGAGGGCAGACAAATTCACCCCTCCACTTT.

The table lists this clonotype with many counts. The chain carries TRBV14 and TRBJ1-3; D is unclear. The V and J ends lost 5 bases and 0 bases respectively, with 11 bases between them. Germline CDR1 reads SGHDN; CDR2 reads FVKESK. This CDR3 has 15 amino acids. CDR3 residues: CASSTRTFSGNTIYF. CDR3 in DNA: TGTGCCAGCAGCACCCGGACGTTCTCTGGAAACACCATATATTTT.

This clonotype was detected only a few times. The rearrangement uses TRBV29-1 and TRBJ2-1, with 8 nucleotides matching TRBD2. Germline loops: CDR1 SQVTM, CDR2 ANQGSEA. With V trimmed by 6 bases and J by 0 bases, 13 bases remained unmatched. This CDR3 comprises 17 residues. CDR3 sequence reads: CSVGTSGRASSYNEQFF. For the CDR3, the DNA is TGCAGCGTCGGAACTAGCGGCAGGGCGAGCTCCTACAATGAGCAGTTCTTC.

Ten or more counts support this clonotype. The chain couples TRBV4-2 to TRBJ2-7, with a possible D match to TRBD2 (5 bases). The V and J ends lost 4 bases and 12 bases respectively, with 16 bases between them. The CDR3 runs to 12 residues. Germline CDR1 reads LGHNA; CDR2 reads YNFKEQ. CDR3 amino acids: CASSLEGSYPYF. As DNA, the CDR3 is TGTGCCAGCAGCCTAGAGGGATCATATCCGTACTTC.

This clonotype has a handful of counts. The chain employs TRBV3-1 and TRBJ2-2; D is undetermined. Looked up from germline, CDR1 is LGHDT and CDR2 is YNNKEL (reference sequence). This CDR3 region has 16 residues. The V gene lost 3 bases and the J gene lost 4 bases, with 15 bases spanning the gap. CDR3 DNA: TGTGCCAGCAGCCAGAGGCTCTATTCGGGCACCGGGGAGCTGTTTTTT. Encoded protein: CASSQRLYSGTGELFF.

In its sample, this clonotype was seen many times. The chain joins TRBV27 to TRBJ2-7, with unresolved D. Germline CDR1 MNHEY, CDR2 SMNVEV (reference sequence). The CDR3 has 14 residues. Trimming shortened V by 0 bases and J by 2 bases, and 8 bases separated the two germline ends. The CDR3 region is CASSLSERPYEQYF. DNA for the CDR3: TGTGCCAGCAGTTTATCGGAGCGACCCTACGAGCAGTACTTC.

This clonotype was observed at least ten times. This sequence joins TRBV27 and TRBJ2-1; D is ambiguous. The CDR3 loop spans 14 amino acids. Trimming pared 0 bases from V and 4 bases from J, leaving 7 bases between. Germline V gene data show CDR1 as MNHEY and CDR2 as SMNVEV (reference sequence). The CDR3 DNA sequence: TGTGCCAGCAGTTTATCACCCTCTTACAATGAGCAGTTCTTC. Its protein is CASSLSPSYNEQFF.